These T cell receptor beta chains were read from a single sample in a study of shared clonotypes between healthy human individuals. Data came from immunoSEQ multiplex PCR; TCRdb stores just in-frame clones and leaves some out. Of millions of clones in the sample, 85% to 95% were seen once. The sample consisted of naive CD4+ T cells sorted from blood. These receptors came from a man between 18 and 29 years old in good health. The conserved cysteine and the conserved F or W are not part of the CDR3 here. Each record gives: V gene, J gene, CDR3 protein.

TRBV19	TRBJ1-1	ASISTGGNTEAF
TRBV30	TRBJ1-2	AWGVGDRGGYT
TRBV2	TRBJ1-2	ASSEKQGVGYGYT
TRBV28	TRBJ2-3	ASTGGDTQY
TRBV18	TRBJ2-2	ASSPRQGADTGELF
TRBV6-6	TRBJ1-1	ASSDGMNTEAF
TRBV18	TRBJ2-7	ASSPDFYEQY
TRBV5-6	TRBJ1-4	ASRNTGYNEKLF
TRBV5-1	TRBJ2-2	ASSWGGLAGANTGELF
TRBV5-6	TRBJ1-2	ASSLGGFNYGYT
TRBV9	TRBJ1-5	ASSRDGDQPQH
TRBV6-1	TRBJ2-4	ASSEASFGTDLAKNIQY
TRBV25-1	TRBJ2-7	ASSGQGATIYEQY
TRBV28	TRBJ1-5	ASRSGGYSNQPQH
TRBV10-3	TRBJ2-7	AISDPYEQY
TRBV7-8	TRBJ2-7	ASSLRVPYEQY
TRBV6-5	TRBJ1-2	ASSPIQGRGGGYT
TRBV7-8	TRBJ2-3	ASSSNTAARRLGDTQY
TRBV7-9	TRBJ1-2	ASSLGGQQNYGYT
TRBV10-2	TRBJ1-2	ASSEWGGGYT
TRBV7-2	TRBJ1-2	ASSTNYLGGGYT
TRBV30	TRBJ1-1	AWNRGFTEAF
TRBV30	TRBJ2-7	AWSGLAGYEQY
TRBV7-2	TRBJ1-6	ASSLVGGVDSPLH
TRBV25-1	TRBJ2-3	ASSEPPGLAGSNTQY
TRBV4-2	TRBJ2-7	ASSQEWTANSYEQY
TRBV6-4	TRBJ2-5	ASSDATSGRAAQETQY
TRBV7-9	TRBJ2-2	ASSSASPDMGELF
TRBV7-9	TRBJ1-2	ASSVSGTDYGYT
TRBV15	TRBJ2-7	ATSRVPGTSSSYEQY
TRBV7-2	TRBJ2-1	ASSLGVGTGANNEQF
TRBV2	TRBJ1-2	ASTGEVDYGYT
TRBV29-1	TRBJ2-3	SVDLAGALTDTQY
TRBV19	TRBJ2-7	ASSIAGGAYEQY
TRBV7-2	TRBJ2-1	ASSPTPSGTNEQF
TRBV6-1	TRBJ2-5	ASSEVVAGVGETQY
TRBV18	TRBJ2-5	ASSRQQGSETQY